This T cell receptor (beta chain) appears in the sequencing data of a study of CD8 T cells in ankylosing spondylitis. This clonotype was recorded a few times. The CDR3 totals 14 residues. Per germline, CDR1 SEHNR and CDR2 FQNEAQ (reference sequence). V was shortened by 5 bases and J by 6 bases, with 17 bases between the two germline ends. TCRdb reprocessed the 5' RACE reads with MiXCR, giving one entry per CDR3 protein. The sample yields about 180,000 distinct CDR3 sequences, roughly 10% seen once. The chain employs TRBV7-9 and TRBJ2-7; D unclear. This receptor was obtained from a female donor with ankylosing spondylitis or in good health (not recorded which). Material: blood, either unsorted or a sorted T cell fraction (not recorded which). CDR3 coding DNA: TGTGCCAGCAGCCCTTCGACCCGGAATAGCGAGCAGTACTTC. This codes for CASSPSTRNSEQYF.